The table lists the clone carrying this T cell receptor (beta chain) with a few counts. This specimen comes from a study of T cells after yellow fever vaccination. Study-wide points: Clonotypes that responded to the vaccine were almost all undetectable in sorted memory subsets on day 0. A secondary response was less intense yet reached its peak sooner, at day 5 versus 15.

One entry per CDR3 protein results from TCRdb running MiXCR on the 5' RACE reads. The sample contains approximately 47,000 distinct CDR3 sequences, approximately 6.3% of which appear only once. The sequenced sample was PBMCs, either bulk or a sorted T-cell subset (CD4+, CD8+, memory, or dextramer-sorted; not recorded which), obtained 45 days after the yellow fever booster vaccination. The origin of this receptor is a man aged 25-45 years who received the YFV17D yellow fever vaccine.

The CDR3, as DNA: TGTGCCTGGGGCCGGGATTTCAATCAGCCCCAGCATTTT. This sequence encodes CAWGRDFNQPQHF. The chain is built from TRBV30 and TRBJ1-5; D unresolved. Trimming left V 5 bases short and J 3 bases short, with 11 bases between. The CDR3 has 13 amino acids. The germline V gene has CDR1 GTSNPN and CDR2 SVGIG (reference sequence).